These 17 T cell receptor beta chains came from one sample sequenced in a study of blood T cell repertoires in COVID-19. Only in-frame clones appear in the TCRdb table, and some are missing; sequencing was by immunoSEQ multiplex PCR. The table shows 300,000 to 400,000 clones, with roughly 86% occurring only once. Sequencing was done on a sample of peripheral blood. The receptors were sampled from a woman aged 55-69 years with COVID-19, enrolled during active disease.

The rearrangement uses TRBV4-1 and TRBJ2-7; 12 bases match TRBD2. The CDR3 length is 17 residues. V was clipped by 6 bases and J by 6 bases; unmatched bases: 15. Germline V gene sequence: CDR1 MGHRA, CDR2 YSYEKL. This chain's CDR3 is CASSPGTLGLAGFEQYF. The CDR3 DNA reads TGCGCCAGCAGTCCCGGGACCTTAGGACTAGCGGGGTTCGAGCAGTACTTC.

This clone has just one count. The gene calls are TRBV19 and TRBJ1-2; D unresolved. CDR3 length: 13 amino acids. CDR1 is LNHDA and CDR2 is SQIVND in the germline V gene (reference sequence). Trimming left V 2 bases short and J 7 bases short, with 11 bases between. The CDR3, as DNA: TGTGCCAGTAGTATATTAGCTACCGGTGGCTACACCTTC. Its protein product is CASSILATGGYTF.

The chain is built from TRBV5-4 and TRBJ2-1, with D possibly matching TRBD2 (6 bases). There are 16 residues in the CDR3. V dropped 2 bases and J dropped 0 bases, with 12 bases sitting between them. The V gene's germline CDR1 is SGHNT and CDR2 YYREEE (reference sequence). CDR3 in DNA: TGTGCCAGCAGCTTCGGGGCGGGGAGCTCCTACAATGAGCAGTTCTTC. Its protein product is CASSFGAGSSYNEQFF.

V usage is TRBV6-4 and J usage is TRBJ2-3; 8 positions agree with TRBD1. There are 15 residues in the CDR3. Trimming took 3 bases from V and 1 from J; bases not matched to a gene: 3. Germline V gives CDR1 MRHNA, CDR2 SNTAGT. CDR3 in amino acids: CASSEQGVGTDTQYF. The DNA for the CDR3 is TGTGCCAGCAGTGAACAGGGGGTAGGCACAGATACGCAGTATTTT.

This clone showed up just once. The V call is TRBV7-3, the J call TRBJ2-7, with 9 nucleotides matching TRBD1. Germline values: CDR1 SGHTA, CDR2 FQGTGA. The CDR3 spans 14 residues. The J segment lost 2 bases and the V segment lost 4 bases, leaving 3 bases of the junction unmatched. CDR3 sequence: CASSSGTGTYEQYF. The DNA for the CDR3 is TGTGCCAGCAGCTCCGGGACAGGGACCTACGAGCAGTACTTC.

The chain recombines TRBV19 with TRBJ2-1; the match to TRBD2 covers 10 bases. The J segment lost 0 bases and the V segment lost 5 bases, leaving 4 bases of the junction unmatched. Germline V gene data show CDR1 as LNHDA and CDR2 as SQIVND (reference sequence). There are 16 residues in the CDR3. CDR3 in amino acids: CASSRSGGGSYNEQFF. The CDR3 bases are TGTGCCAGTAGTCGGAGCGGGGGGGGCTCCTACAATGAGCAGTTCTTC.

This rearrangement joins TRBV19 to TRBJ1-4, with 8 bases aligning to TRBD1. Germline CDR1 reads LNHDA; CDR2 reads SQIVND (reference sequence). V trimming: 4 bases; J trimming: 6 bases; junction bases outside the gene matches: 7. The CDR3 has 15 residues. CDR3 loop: CASSTLQGGHEKLFF. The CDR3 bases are TGTGCCAGTAGTACCCTACAGGGGGGGCATGAAAAACTGTTTTTT.

CDR3 amino acids: CASSVPGGGILGSEAFF. In DNA, the CDR3 is TGTGCCAGCAGTGTCCCTGGGGGAGGGATATTAGGATCCGAAGCTTTCTTT. The V call is TRBV2, the J call TRBJ1-1; maybe TRBD1 (5 bases). Germline assignment: CDR1 SNHLY and CDR2 FYNNEI. The CDR3 runs 17 residues. V lost 4 bases and J lost 8, with 26 bases in between.

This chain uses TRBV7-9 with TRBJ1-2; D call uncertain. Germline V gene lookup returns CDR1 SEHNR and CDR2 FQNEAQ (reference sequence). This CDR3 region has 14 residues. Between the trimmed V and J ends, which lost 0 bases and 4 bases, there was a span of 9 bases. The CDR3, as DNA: TGTGCCAGCAGCTTAGCGATACTAGGCTATGGCTACACCTTC. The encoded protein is CASSLAILGYGYTF.

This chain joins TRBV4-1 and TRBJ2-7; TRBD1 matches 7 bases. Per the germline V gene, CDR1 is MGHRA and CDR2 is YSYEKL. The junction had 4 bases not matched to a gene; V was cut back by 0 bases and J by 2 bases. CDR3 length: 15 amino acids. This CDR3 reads CASSQERGPPYEQYF. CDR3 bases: TGCGCCAGCAGCCAAGAGAGGGGGCCCCCCTACGAGCAGTACTTC.

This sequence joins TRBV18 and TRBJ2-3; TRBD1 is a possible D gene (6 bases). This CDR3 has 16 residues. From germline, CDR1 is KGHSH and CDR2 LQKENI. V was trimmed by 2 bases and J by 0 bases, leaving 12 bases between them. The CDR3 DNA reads TGTGCCAGCTCACCAAAGAGGCAGGGGAGCACAGATACGCAGTATTTT. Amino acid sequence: CASSPKRQGSTDTQYF.

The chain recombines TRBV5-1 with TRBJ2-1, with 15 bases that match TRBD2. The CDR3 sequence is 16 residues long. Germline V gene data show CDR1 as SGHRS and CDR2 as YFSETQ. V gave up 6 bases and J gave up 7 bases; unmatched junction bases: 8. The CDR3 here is CASTRTSGGAGNEQFF. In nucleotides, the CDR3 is TGCGCCAGCACCCGGACTAGCGGGGGGGCCGGGAATGAGCAGTTCTTC.

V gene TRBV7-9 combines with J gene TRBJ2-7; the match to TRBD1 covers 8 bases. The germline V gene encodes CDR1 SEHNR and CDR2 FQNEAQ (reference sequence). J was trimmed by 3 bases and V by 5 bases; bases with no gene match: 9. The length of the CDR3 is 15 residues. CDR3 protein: CASSPGTGGFYEQYF. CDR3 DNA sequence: TGTGCCAGCAGCCCAGGGACAGGTGGATTCTACGAGCAGTACTTC.

The CDR3 bases are TGTGCCAGCAGCTTTGACAGGCGTCTTATGAACACTGAAGCTTTCTTT. It codes for CASSFDRRLMNTEAFF. V is TRBV5-4 and J is TRBJ1-1, with TRBD1 as a possible D gene (6 bases). Per the germline V gene, CDR1 is SGHNT and CDR2 is YYREEE (reference sequence). The CDR3 loop spans 16 amino acids. The ends were cut back, 2 bases at V and 0 bases at J, with 14 bases in the middle. The full variable domain, completed using reference TRBV5-4 and TRBJ1-1, is ETGVTQSPTHLIKTRGQQVTLRCSSQSGHNTVSWYQQALGQGPQFIFQYYREEENGRGNFPPRFSGLQFPNYSSELNVNALELDDSALYLCASSFDRRLMNTEAFFGQGTRLTVV.

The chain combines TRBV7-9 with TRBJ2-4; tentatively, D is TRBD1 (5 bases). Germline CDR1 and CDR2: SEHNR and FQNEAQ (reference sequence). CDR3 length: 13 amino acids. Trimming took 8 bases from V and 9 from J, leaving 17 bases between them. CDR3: CASERLGPSIQYF. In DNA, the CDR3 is TGTGCCAGCGAGAGGCTGGGGCCCTCCATTCAGTACTTC.

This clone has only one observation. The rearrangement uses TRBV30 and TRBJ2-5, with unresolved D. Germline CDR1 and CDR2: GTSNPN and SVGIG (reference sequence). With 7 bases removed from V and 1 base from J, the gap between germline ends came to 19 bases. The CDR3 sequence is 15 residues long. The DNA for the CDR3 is TGTGCCTACCTGAGGTTCGGATTCCCCCAAGAGACCCAGTACTTC. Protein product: CAYLRFGFPQETQYF.

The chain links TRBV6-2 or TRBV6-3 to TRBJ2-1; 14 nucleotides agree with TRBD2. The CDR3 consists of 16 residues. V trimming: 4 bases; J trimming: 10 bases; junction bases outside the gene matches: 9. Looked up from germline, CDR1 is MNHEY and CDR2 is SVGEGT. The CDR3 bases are TGTGCCAGCAGTTCCAGGATGGGACTAGCGGGGGTGGAGCAGTTCTTC. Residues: CASSSRMGLAGVEQFF.